One sample yielded the 26 T cell receptor beta chains listed below, sequenced in a study of beta chain features in type 1 diabetes (dated by TCRdb to 2016 to 2018). Libraries were built with the immunoSEQ multiplex PCR assay. The entire isolated RNA was reverse transcribed using the High Capacity cDNA Reverse Transcription Kit, and thus expressed TCRB transcripts were sequenced. This immuneACCESS table, as held by TCRdb, lists in-frame sequences with V and J called but not all clones. Of the missing ones, under half trace to an unresolved V gene in checked studies; the others have no known cause. The sample records about 240,000 clones, 27% of which are singletons. The top ten constitute 3% to 4% of the sample. Sequencing was done on a sample of central memory CD4+ T cells from blood. The receptors come from a man younger than 45 in good health.

The V and J genes are TRBV7-9 and TRBJ2-7, with 9 bases that match TRBD1. The germline CDR1 and CDR2 sequences are SEHNR and FQNEAQ (reference sequence). With V trimmed by 2 bases and J by 4 bases, 6 bases remained unmatched. The CDR3 runs to 15 residues. Here the CDR3 DNA reads TGTGCCAGCAGCTTAAGGTCGGGACAGGGTTACGAGCAGTACTTC. Encoded protein: CASSLRSGQGYEQYF.

The chain links TRBV5-1 to TRBJ1-2; D gene unclear. From germline, CDR1 is SGHRS and CDR2 YFSETQ. Trimming pared 4 bases from V and 2 bases from J, leaving 12 bases between. This CDR3 comprises 14 residues. The chain's CDR3 is CASSHNGENYGYTF. The CDR3 DNA reads as TGCGCCAGCAGCCACAATGGGGAGAACTATGGCTACACCTTC.

Comment on this clone: The CDR3 carries no conserved terminal phenylalanine or tryptophan, so it likely arises from a read error. The DNA is omitted, as the CDR3 cannot be located on it reliably, and the CDR3 follows TCRdb's listing. The V call is TRBV23-1, the J call TRBJ1-2. TRBV23-1 is noted as an ORF with a role that remains uncertain. The CDR3 adds up to 10 amino acids, both ends counted. The CDR3 region is CASSPEVVGP.

This clone was seen ten or more times. The chain carries TRBV29-1 and TRBJ2-3; D uncertain. V gave up 8 bases and J gave up 4 bases, with 10 bases separating them. Germline loops: CDR1 SQVTM, CDR2 ANQGSEA. The CDR3 is 11 amino acids. The CDR3 bases are TGCAGCACAGTCTTGTCAGATACGCAGTATTTT. Translation: CSTVLSDTQYF.

The J gene is TRBJ2-5, the V gene TRBV11-2; 10 positions agree with TRBD1. CDR1 and CDR2 (germline): SGHAT, FQNNGV. The length of the CDR3 is 18 residues. Unmatched junction bases numbered 13, after V lost 5 bases and J lost 1 base. In nucleotides, the CDR3 is TGTGCCAGCAGCCCACACAAGGTGGGACAGGGGCTCCAAGAGACCCAGTACTTC. Protein sequence: CASSPHKVGQGLQETQYF.

This clone was seen a handful of times. The genes are TRBV27 and TRBJ2-5; D is undetermined. Looked up from germline, CDR1 is MNHEY and CDR2 is SMNVEV (reference sequence). The V end lost 6 bases, the J end lost 5 bases, and 7 bases lay between the germline ends. CDR3 length equals 11 residues. CDR3 nucleotide sequence: TGTGCCAGCAGGTCAAGGGAGACCCAGTACTTC. Amino acids: CASRSRETQYF.

This clone was observed a handful of times. This chain joins TRBV11-2 and TRBJ2-1; D gene ambiguous. The CDR3 totals 14 residues. The V and J ends lost 0 bases and 5 bases respectively, with 8 bases between them. Germline assignment: CDR1 SGHAT and CDR2 FQNNGV. This CDR3 is CASSLDGNHNEQFF. The CDR3 nucleotides read TGTGCCAGCAGCTTAGATGGCAATCACAATGAGCAGTTCTTC.

CDR3 in DNA: TGCAGTGCCGTAGGGAACTATGGCTACACCTTC. Amino acid sequence: CSAVGNYGYTF. The chain recombines TRBV20-1 with TRBJ1-2; D remains ambiguous. Germline-derived CDR1 and CDR2 are DFQATT and SNEGSKA (reference sequence). This CDR3 is 11 amino acids long. Trimming cost V 6 bases and J 2 bases, with 7 bases left between them.

In this sample, this clone turned up a few times. The chain carries TRBV10-3 and TRBJ2-2, with TRBD2 matching over 7 bases. Trimming took 4 bases from V and 7 from J; bases not matched to a gene: 15. CDR1 is ENHRY, CDR2 SYGVKD, per germline. This CDR3 spans 17 amino acids. CDR3 amino acids: CAISASSGPTGSGELFF. CDR3 sequence (DNA): TGTGCCATCAGTGCCTCTAGCGGCCCGACGGGGAGCGGGGAGCTGTTTTTT.

This clone appeared a few times. The chain combines TRBV21-1 with TRBJ2-3; the table's TRBD2 call for D was not verified on the DNA. TRBV21-1 is flagged as a pseudogene. The CDR3 runs to 16 residues. The CDR3 bases are TGTGCCAGCAGCAAAGTCCTAGCGGGAGCAAAAGATACGCAGTATTTT. Translated, it gives CASSKVLAGAKDTQYF.

The rearrangement uses TRBV30 and TRBJ1-6; no clear D gene. There are 16 residues in the CDR3. Per the germline V gene, CDR1 is GTSNPN and CDR2 is SVGIG (reference sequence). The CDR3 sequence is CSLLGMKGLYNSPLHF. CDR3 bases: TGTTCCTTACTTGGAATGAAAGGTCTCTATAATTCACCCCTCCACTTT.

This clone was picked up a small number of times. The chain has TRBV7-9 and TRBJ2-5; perhaps D is TRBD1 or TRBD2 (5 bases each). The CDR3 length is 16 residues. The V end lost 5 bases, the J end lost 4 bases, and 20 bases lay between the germline ends. CDR1 SEHNR and CDR2 FQNEAQ come from the germline V gene (reference sequence). The CDR3 bases are TGTGCCAGCAGCCCCAGGGCGGGCCAGCGCGGAGAGACCCAGTACTTC. Its protein product is CASSPRAGQRGETQYF.

J is TRBJ2-3 and V is TRBV18; TRBD2 is a possible D gene (6 bases). Germline V gene sequence: CDR1 KGHSH, CDR2 LQKENI. Trimming cost V 3 bases and J 0 bases, with 7 bases left between them. The CDR3 totals 14 residues. This CDR3 reads CASSPRGSTDTQYF. CDR3 in DNA: TGTGCCAGCTCACCTCGGGGGAGCACAGATACGCAGTATTTT.

This clone was counted between two and nine times. The chain is built from TRBV7-2 and TRBJ2-1, with D hard to call. The germline V and J ends were trimmed by 2 bases and 8 bases, with 10 bases remaining between them. CDR3 length: 13 amino acids. Germline V gene lookup returns CDR1 SGHTA and CDR2 FQGNSA. The CDR3 DNA reads as TGTGCCAGCAGCTTAACCAACGACCATGAGCAGTTCTTC. Protein product: CASSLTNDHEQFF.

This clone appeared a single time. The chain couples TRBV6-5 to TRBJ2-5; D is possibly TRBD1 (5 bases). The ends were cut back, 6 bases at V and 2 bases at J, with 16 bases in the middle. The CDR3 loop spans 15 amino acids. Germline V gene sequence: CDR1 MNHEY, CDR2 SVGAGI. The CDR3 coding sequence is TGTGCCAGCAGGAAGACAGCCAACTTACAAGAGACCCAGTACTTC. It translates to CASRKTANLQETQYF.

The J gene is TRBJ1-1, the V gene TRBV5-1, with 9 bases fitting TRBD1. Germline lookup yields CDR1 SGHRS and CDR2 YFSETQ. The junction had 9 bases not matched to a gene; V was cut back by 4 bases and J by 2 bases. The CDR3 runs 16 residues. This CDR3 is CASSARTGQGNTEAFF. Here the CDR3 DNA reads TGCGCCAGCAGCGCGCGTACGGGACAGGGCAACACTGAAGCTTTCTTT.

Written as DNA, the CDR3 is TGTGCCAGCAGCCAAGGGACTAGCGGCACAGATACGCAGTATTTT. Amino acid sequence: CASSQGTSGTDTQYF. This chain joins TRBV28 and TRBJ2-3; TRBD2 agrees at 10 bases. The junction had 4 bases not matched to a gene; V was cut back by 6 bases and J by 1 base. This CDR3 region has 15 residues. In germline, CDR1 is MDHEN, CDR2 SYDVKM.

This clone has a handful of counts. The V call is TRBV2, the J call TRBJ2-3, with TRBD2 matching 9 bases. The CDR3 extends over 14 amino acids. J lost 2 bases, V lost 8 bases, and 5 bases had no gene match. Looked up from germline, CDR1 is SNHLY and CDR2 is FYNNEI. The CDR3 DNA follows: TGTGCCAGCGGGCTAGCGGGACCCACAGATACGCAGTATTTT. Translated, it gives CASGLAGPTDTQYF.

This clone was detected only a few times. The J gene is TRBJ2-5, the V gene TRBV15, with D possibly called TRBD1 or TRBD2 (5 bases each). V was shortened by 0 bases and J by 1 base, with 9 bases between the two germline ends. This CDR3 is 15 amino acids long. Germline CDR1 LNHNV, CDR2 YYDKDF (reference sequence). CDR3 nucleotide sequence: TGTGCCACCAGCAGAGATCGAGGGACCCAAGAGACCCAGTACTTC. Its translation is CATSRDRGTQETQYF. The variable domain in full, completed from reference TRBV15 and TRBJ2-5, reads DAMVIQNPRYQVTQFGKPVTLSCSQTLNHNVMYWYQQKSSQAPKLLFHYYDKDFNNEADTPDNFQSRRPNTSFCFLDIRSPGLGDTAMYLCATSRDRGTQETQYFGPGTRLLVL.

This clone has only a few counts. J is TRBJ2-1 and V is TRBV27; 7 nucleotides match TRBD2. The trim removed 8 bases at V and 7 bases at J, leaving 14 bases unmatched. This CDR3 comprises 15 residues. Germline V gene data show CDR1 as MNHEY and CDR2 as SMNVEV (reference sequence). CDR3 coding DNA: TGTGCCAGCGATCGCCTGGGAGGGAGGCGGAATGAGCAGTTCTTC. This sequence encodes CASDRLGGRRNEQFF.

This chain links TRBV10-2 with TRBJ2-7; D not certain. The ends were cut back, 3 bases at V and 0 bases at J, with 3 bases in the middle. The germline gives CDR1 WSHSY, CDR2 SAAADI. The CDR3 is 12 amino acids. This CDR3 is CASSDSSYEQYF. The DNA for the CDR3 is TGCGCCAGCAGTGACAGCTCCTACGAGCAGTACTTC.

This clone was found a few times. The V gene is TRBV19, the J gene TRBJ1-5; maybe TRBD1 (6 bases). Trimming left V 8 bases short and J 6 bases short, with 20 bases between. The CDR3 loop spans 15 amino acids. Looked up from germline, CDR1 is LNHDA and CDR2 is SQIVND (reference sequence). CDR3 DNA: TGTGCCAGTGATCGACCGGGACACGGGAGTCAGCCCCAGCATTTT. It encodes CASDRPGHGSQPQHF.

This clone was recorded many times. This chain connects TRBV27 to TRBJ1-5, with D hard to call. The germline V and J ends were trimmed by 4 bases and 5 bases, with 3 bases remaining between them. The CDR3 totals 11 residues. From germline, CDR1 is MNHEY and CDR2 SMNVEV (reference sequence). CDR3 loop: CASSSYQPQHF. The CDR3 nucleotides read TGTGCCAGCAGTTCCTATCAGCCCCAGCATTTT.

The V call is TRBV12-5, the J call TRBJ2-3, with D perhaps TRBD2 (5 bases). This CDR3 has 14 amino acids. Germline CDR1 reads LGHNT; CDR2 reads FRNRAP. V dropped 6 bases and J dropped 1 base, with 11 bases sitting between them. CDR3 region: CASGLRGRTDTQYF. As DNA, the CDR3 is TGTGCTAGTGGCCTCCGCGGGCGCACAGATACGCAGTATTTT.

This clone has a count of ten or more. V usage is TRBV23-1 and J usage is TRBJ2-7, with D perhaps given as TRBD1 or TRBD2 (5 bases each). Being an ORF, TRBV23-1 has a function that is uncertain. Between the trimmed V and J ends, which lost 2 bases and 5 bases, there was a span of 19 bases. The CDR3 length is 16 residues. This CDR3 reads CASSQLPPGGTNEQYF. In DNA, the CDR3 is TGCGCCAGCAGTCAACTACCGCCTGGGGGAACTAACGAGCAGTACTTC.

This clone was found a few times. V is TRBV2 and J is TRBJ1-6, with 10 bases fitting TRBD1. V trimming: 6 bases; J trimming: 3 bases; junction bases outside the gene matches: 11. CDR3 length: 18 amino acids. Germline values: CDR1 SNHLY, CDR2 FYNNEI. In DNA, the CDR3 is TGTGCCAGCAGAGTCCCGGGACAGGGGCCCGGCTATAATTCACCCCTCCACTTT. Amino acid sequence: CASRVPGQGPGYNSPLHF.